These 16 T cell receptor beta chains were all obtained from the same sample, sequenced in a study of shared clonotypes between healthy human individuals. In the naive CD8 group, cells lacked CD45RO and were positively selected for CCR7, so terminally differentiated effector memory CD45RA+ cells were left out. Profiling relied on immunoSEQ multiplex PCR, and the TCRdb table lists in-frame clones only, not all of them. The sample shows about 2.2 million clones, about 93% of them seen only once. Sequenced material: naive CD8+ T cells from PBMCs. The receptors here all came from a man between 18 and 35 years old in good health. Some clones in this sample may be carry-over from other donors' samples.

The rearrangement uses TRBV28 and TRBJ2-7; TRBD2 matches 7 bases. The CDR3 extends over 18 amino acids. CDR1 MDHEN and CDR2 SYDVKM come from the germline V gene. J lost 2 bases, V lost 5 bases, and 18 bases had no gene match. CDR3 protein: CASSQIFPLAGVTYEQYF. DNA of the CDR3: TGTGCCAGCAGTCAGATCTTCCCTTTAGCGGGCGTGACCTACGAGCAGTACTTC.

A single count supports this clone. The chain links TRBV7-2 to TRBJ1-1; D uncertain. CDR1 is SGHTA, CDR2 FQGNSA, per germline. Trimming took 2 bases from V and 5 from J, leaving 15 bases between them. This CDR3 is 15 amino acids long. The CDR3 nucleotides read TGTGCCAGCAGCTTAATACGGGAGATTGCAACTGAAGCTTTCTTT. The encoded protein is CASSLIREIATEAFF.

V and J are TRBV7-8 and TRBJ2-2; 7 nucleotides align to TRBD2. CDR3 length equals 18 residues. Germline-derived CDR1 and CDR2 are SGHVS and FQNEAQ. V dropped 1 base and J dropped 7; count of bases not matched to a gene: 15. As DNA, the CDR3 is TGTGCCAGCAGCTTAGGCCGGAGCGGGGCCCCTGTGAACGGGGAGCTGTTTTTT. Amino acid sequence: CASSLGRSGAPVNGELFF. Drawing the rest from reference TRBV7-8 and TRBJ2-2, the complete variable domain is GAGVSQSPRYKVAKRGQDVALRCDPISGHVSLFWYQQALGQGPEFLTYFQNEAQLDKSGLPSDRFFAERPEGSVSTLKIQRTQQEDSAVYLCASSLGRSGAPVNGELFFGEGSRLTVL.

V gene TRBV14 combines with J gene TRBJ2-7; D perhaps matches TRBD1 (5 bases). CDR3 length: 14 amino acids. V was pared by 3 bases and J by 2 bases, with 11 bases between. CDR1 SGHDN and CDR2 FVKESK come from the germline V gene. The CDR3 DNA reads as TGTGCCAGCAGCCACGGGTGGGGCACCTACGAGCAGTACTTC. Its protein product is CASSHGWGTYEQYF.

This chain connects TRBV11-2 to TRBJ2-7, with 11 bases identical to TRBD2. The CDR3 runs to 19 residues. CDR1 SGHAT and CDR2 FQNNGV come from the germline V gene. Trimming at V came to 5 bases and at J to 3 bases, leaving 18 bases not matched to a gene. In DNA, the CDR3 is TGTGCCAGCAGCCCCCGCGTACTAGCGGGAGTACAACTATTCTACGAGCAGTACTTC. It encodes CASSPRVLAGVQLFYEQYF.

In this sample, this clone turned up once. V gene TRBV27 combines with J gene TRBJ2-7; TRBD2 matches at 12 bases. The CDR3 loop spans 15 amino acids. Trimming cost V 5 bases and J 5 bases; bases outside gene matches: 7. Germline CDR1 MNHEY, CDR2 SMNVEV (reference sequence). This chain's CDR3 is CASSPILAGGDEQYF. In DNA, the CDR3 is TGTGCCAGCAGTCCCATTCTAGCGGGAGGGGACGAGCAGTACTTC.

This clone was observed once. This rearrangement joins TRBV19 to TRBJ1-4; D gene unclear. This CDR3 region has 15 residues. V lost 5 bases and J 5 bases, leaving 15 bases between the germline ends. Germline V gene data show CDR1 as LNHDA and CDR2 as SQIVND (reference sequence). The CDR3 reads CASSPPWPSNEKLFF. CDR3 bases: TGTGCCAGTAGTCCCCCATGGCCTTCAAATGAAAAACTGTTTTTT.

In DNA, the CDR3 is TGTGCCAGCAGCTTGGAGTCAGGGGGGGCCTACGAGCAGTACTTC. Translating gives CASSLESGGAYEQYF. The V gene is TRBV5-4, the J gene TRBJ2-7, with D perhaps matching TRBD1 or TRBD2 (7 bases each). V lost 0 bases to trimming and J lost 2 bases, with 12 bases between them. There are 15 residues in the CDR3. The germline gives CDR1 SGHNT, CDR2 YYREEE (reference sequence).

This clone was seen only once. The gene calls are TRBV9 and TRBJ2-1, with 8 bases identical to TRBD2. Trimming cost V 3 bases and J 8 bases; bases outside gene matches: 7. In germline, CDR1 is SGDLS, CDR2 YYNGEE. This CDR3 is built from 14 residues. The DNA for the CDR3 is TGTGCCAGCAGCGGTAGCGGGATAGGCGATGAGCAGTTCTTC. Encoded protein: CASSGSGIGDEQFF.

The chain uses TRBV5-6 and TRBJ1-6; the D is unclear. The ends were cut back, 3 bases at V and 10 bases at J, with 8 bases in the middle. CDR1 and CDR2 (germline): SGHDT, YYEEEE. This CDR3 contains 12 residues. The DNA for the CDR3 is TGTGCCAGCAGCTCGTTCCAATCACCCCTCCACTTT. This translates into CASSSFQSPLHF.

Of note for this clone: Being one base from a much bigger clone, this may be a read error. The chain uses TRBV28 and TRBJ2-1; no clear D gene. This CDR3 is 10 amino acids long. The germline V gene has CDR1 MDHEN and CDR2 SYDVKM. The germline V and J ends were trimmed by 5 bases and 6 bases, with 2 bases remaining between them. Here the CDR3 reads CASSINEQFF. The CDR3 coding sequence is TGTGCCAGCAGTATCAATGAGCAGTTCTTC.

This chain uses TRBV7-9 with TRBJ2-3; D perhaps matches TRBD2 (5 bases). Germline V gene data show CDR1 as SEHNR and CDR2 as FQNEAQ (reference sequence). V lost 5 bases and J lost 3, with 21 bases in between. The CDR3 loop spans 17 amino acids. The CDR3 here is CASSPLRFGGQTDTQYF. CDR3 DNA sequence: TGTGCCAGCAGCCCACTTCGTTTTGGCGGGCAGACAGATACGCAGTATTTT.

This clone was found once. The chain combines TRBV6-5 with TRBJ2-7; TRBD1 agrees at 8 bases. V lost 6 bases, J lost 4 bases, and 5 bases stayed unmatched. The CDR3 length is 13 residues. Germline lookup yields CDR1 MNHEY and CDR2 SVGAGI. CDR3 coding DNA: TGTGCCAGCAGGGACAGGGTTGGGTACGAGCAGTACTTC. The encoded protein is CASRDRVGYEQYF.

The V gene is TRBV9, the J gene TRBJ2-7; D gene ambiguous. V was shortened by 3 bases and J by 4 bases, with 17 bases between the two germline ends. The CDR3 contains 15 residues. Looked up from germline, CDR1 is SGDLS and CDR2 is YYNGEE. DNA of the CDR3: TGTGCCAGCAGCGCTACGCGGTATGGGTCATACGAGCAGTACTTC. Encoded protein: CASSATRYGSYEQYF.

This clone was recorded once. The chain links TRBV9 to TRBJ2-5; 9 bases align to TRBD2. The CDR3 spans 18 residues. Germline values: CDR1 SGDLS, CDR2 YYNGEE. The V gene end was trimmed by 4 bases and the J gene end by 5 bases; junction bases not matched to a gene: 18. CDR3 protein: CASSLGRTSALGGETQYF. CDR3 bases: TGTGCCAGCAGCCTGGGCAGGACTAGCGCCCTGGGGGGGGAGACCCAGTACTTC.

The V call is TRBV10-3, the J call TRBJ1-1; D remains ambiguous. V lost 4 bases and J lost 5, with 17 bases in between. Germline V gene sequence: CDR1 ENHRY, CDR2 SYGVKD. The CDR3 runs to 15 residues. CDR3 sequence reads: CAISVGILGETEAFF. In nucleotides, the CDR3 is TGTGCCATCAGTGTGGGCATCCTGGGTGAGACTGAAGCTTTCTTT.